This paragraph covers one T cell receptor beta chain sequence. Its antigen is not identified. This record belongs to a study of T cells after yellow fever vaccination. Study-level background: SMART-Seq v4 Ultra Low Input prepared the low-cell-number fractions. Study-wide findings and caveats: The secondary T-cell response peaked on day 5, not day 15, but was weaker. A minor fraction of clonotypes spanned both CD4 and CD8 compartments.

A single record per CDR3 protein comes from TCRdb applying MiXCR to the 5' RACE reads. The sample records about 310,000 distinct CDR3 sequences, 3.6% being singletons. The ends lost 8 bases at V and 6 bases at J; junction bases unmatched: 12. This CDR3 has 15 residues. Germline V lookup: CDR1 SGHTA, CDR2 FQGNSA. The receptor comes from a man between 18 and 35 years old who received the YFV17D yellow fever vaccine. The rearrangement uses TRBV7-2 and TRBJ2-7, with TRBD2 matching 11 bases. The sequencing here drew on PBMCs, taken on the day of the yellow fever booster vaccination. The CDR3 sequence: CASGPLLAGGAEQYF. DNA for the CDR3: TGTGCCAGCGGCCCACTTCTAGCGGGGGGCGCCGAGCAGTACTTC.